This T cell receptor (beta chain) was identified in a study of human T cells and chemical hapten exposure. The study's findings and limits: TCRs whose frequency exceeded 1 in 1000 remained the same following DPC sensitization.

Total RNA was extracted from unfractionated whole blood. The CDR3 is 14 residues long. V dropped 6 bases and J dropped 11 bases, with 20 bases sitting between them. The library labeled individual cDNA molecules by adding unique molecular identifiers to them. TCRdb reprocessed the 5' RACE reads with MiXCR, giving one entry per CDR3 protein. The data contain about 81,000 distinct CDR3 sequences, 7.7% of them singletons. A few counts support this clonotype. Antigen: not known. The source of this sequence is a male donor in good health. The chain recombines TRBV12-3 or TRBV12-4 with TRBJ1-5; a possible D gene is TRBD1 (6 bases). Here the CDR3 DNA reads TGTGCCAGCAGGCCACAGGGAAACCAAGTGGCCCAGCATTTT. It yields the protein CASRPQGNQVAQHF.